This entry describes one T cell receptor (beta chain). What it binds is unknown. Germline lookup yields CDR1 LNHNV and CDR2 YYDKDF (reference sequence). The V gene lost 0 bases and the J gene lost 6 bases, with 9 bases spanning the gap. The CDR3 consists of 13 residues. It was with a sample-barcoded 5' primer and a J-beta primer mix that a second PCR of roughly 7 to 11 cycles was run. Every cDNA molecule bore a tag from a template-switch adaptor containing 12 random nucleotides. MiXCR was run by TCRdb on the 5' RACE reads, yielding one entry per CDR3 protein. The data show approximately 600,000 distinct CDR3 sequences, roughly 53% seen once. The sample is drawn from a study of blood T cells in healthy people across ages. Study background: Template switching captured about one barcoded beta molecule per two T cells.

Study-level points and caveats: Roughly linear age-related decline in beta diversity appeared, significant by age approximately 43. Since the PBMCs were unsorted, naive and antigen-experienced cells could not be conclusively compared.

The source material was blood. This chain links TRBV15 with TRBJ2-7; D is unresolved. The sequence was collected from a man in his 60s in good health. Here the CDR3 DNA reads TGTGCCACCAGCAGAGATTTTCAACTCGAGCAGTACTTC. Its translation is CATSRDFQLEQYF.